This record covers a single TCR beta chain. The antigen remains undetermined. Trimming shortened V by 8 bases and J by 10 bases, and 17 bases separated the two germline ends. The CDR3 has 12 residues. Per the germline V gene, CDR1 is MNHNY and CDR2 is SVGAGI (reference sequence). These data originate in a study of beta chain features in type 1 diabetes. Study-level points and caveats: In all four CD4+ subsets, TCRB CDR3 length was significantly, moderately reduced in type 1 diabetes.

Isolated RNA was reverse transcribed in full, so expressed TCRB transcripts were sequenced. Data came from immunoSEQ multiplex PCR; TCRdb stores just in-frame clones and leaves some out. This sample yields 600,000 to 700,000 clones, of which roughly 13% are seen a single time; less than 0.025% belongs to the top ten. Sequencing input: naive CD4+ T cells from blood. This sequence originates from a man between 18 and 35 years old with type 1 diabetes. The V and J genes are TRBV6-6 and TRBJ1-1; D might be TRBD1 (6 bases). The CDR3 DNA is TGTGCCAGCGCAGGGGACTCCCTGGGAGCTTTCTTT. Translation gives CASAGDSLGAFF.